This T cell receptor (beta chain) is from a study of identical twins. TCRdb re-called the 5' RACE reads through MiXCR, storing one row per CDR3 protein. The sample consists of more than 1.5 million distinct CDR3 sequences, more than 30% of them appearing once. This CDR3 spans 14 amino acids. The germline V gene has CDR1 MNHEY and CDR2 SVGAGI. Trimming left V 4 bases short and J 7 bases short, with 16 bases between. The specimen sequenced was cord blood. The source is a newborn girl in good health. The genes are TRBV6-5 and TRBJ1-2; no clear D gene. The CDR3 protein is CASSSNPRTVGYTF. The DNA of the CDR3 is TGTGCCAGCAGTTCGAATCCCCGAACAGTTGGCTACACCTTC.